A selection of T cell receptor beta chains follows, all from one sample in a study of cytomegalovirus exposure and HLA in healthy donors. The table came from immunoSEQ multiplex PCR; TCRdb's copy has only in-frame clones and leaves some out. The repertoire holds fewer than 200,000 clones, roughly 80% seen once, with about 2% in the top ten. The material sequenced was PBMCs. The receptors shown here come from a human donor in good health. Both conserved end residues are part of each CDR3. The order of the fields is CDR3 length, D gene, clone size, V gene, J gene, CDR3 DNA, CDR3 protein. D genes are given only for firm matches. Some rows mark clone size as missing; the rest say once, few, many or name a class of expanded clone.

cdr3_length: 15
d_call: TRBD2
clone_size: -
v_call: TRBV7-7
j_call: TRBJ2-5
cdr3_nt: TGTGCCAGCAGCTTAGGCGGGGGGGCAGGAGAGACCCAGTACTTC
cdr3_aa: CASSLGGGAGETQYF

cdr3_length: 15
d_call: TRBD1
clone_size: -
v_call: TRBV6-6
j_call: TRBJ2-7
cdr3_nt: TGCGCCAGCAGTTCTCGAATCAGGGGGCTCTACGAGCAGTACTTC
cdr3_aa: CASSSRIRGLYEQYF

cdr3_length: 15
d_call: TRBD2
clone_size: -
v_call: TRBV5-1
j_call: TRBJ2-3
cdr3_nt: TGCGCCAGCAGCTTAGCGGGGGGGCGGGCAGATACGCAGTATTTT
cdr3_aa: CASSLAGGRADTQYF

cdr3_length: 15
d_call: TRBD2
clone_size: -
v_call: TRBV4-3
j_call: TRBJ2-5
cdr3_nt: TGCGCCAGCAGCTCCTCTCGGACTAGCCTGGAGACCCAGTACTTC
cdr3_aa: CASSSSRTSLETQYF

cdr3_length: 14
d_call: TRBD1
clone_size: -
v_call: TRBV5-6
j_call: TRBJ2-7
cdr3_nt: TGTGCCAGCAGCATGGGACAGGGGGCCCACGAGCAGTACTTC
cdr3_aa: CASSMGQGAHEQYF

cdr3_length: 12
d_call: -
clone_size: -
v_call: TRBV14
j_call: TRBJ1-2
cdr3_nt: TGTGCCAGCAGCCTGGGGGGGCATGGCTACACCTTC
cdr3_aa: CASSLGGHGYTF

cdr3_length: 15
d_call: TRBD2
clone_size: once
v_call: TRBV14
j_call: TRBJ2-1
cdr3_nt: TGTGCCAGCAGCCAAGCTAGCGGGAACTACAATGAGCAGTTCTTC
cdr3_aa: CASSQASGNYNEQFF

cdr3_length: 14
d_call: TRBD2
clone_size: -
v_call: TRBV29-1
j_call: TRBJ2-1
cdr3_nt: TGCAGCGTTGCCGGGACTAGCGAGTTTAATGAGCAGTTCTTC
cdr3_aa: CSVAGTSEFNEQFF

cdr3_length: 14
d_call: -
clone_size: few
v_call: TRBV19
j_call: TRBJ1-4
cdr3_nt: TGTGCCAGTAGTTCAAAGGGGCTAATCGAAAAACTGTTTTTT
cdr3_aa: CASSSKGLIEKLFF

cdr3_length: 13
d_call: -
clone_size: -
v_call: TRBV2
j_call: TRBJ1-2
cdr3_nt: TGTGCCAGCGGTACTACAGGAGATCGAGGCTACACCTTC
cdr3_aa: CASGTTGDRGYTF

cdr3_length: 15
d_call: -
clone_size: -
v_call: TRBV12-5
j_call: TRBJ1-2
cdr3_nt: TGTGCTAGTGGTGGGGGGGCGGTAAGAGATGATGGCTACACCTTC
cdr3_aa: CASGGGAVRDDGYTF

cdr3_length: 17
d_call: TRBD2
clone_size: -
v_call: TRBV5-1
j_call: TRBJ2-3
cdr3_nt: TGCGCCAGCAGTTTGGACGGCGGGGGGGCAAGCACAGATACGCAGTATTTT
cdr3_aa: CASSLDGGGASTDTQYF

cdr3_length: 15
d_call: -
clone_size: few
v_call: TRBV11-2
j_call: TRBJ1-4
cdr3_nt: TGTGCCAGCAGCGGTTACAGGAGCGTCAATGAAAAACTGTTTTTT
cdr3_aa: CASSGYRSVNEKLFF

cdr3_length: 18
d_call: TRBD1
clone_size: -
v_call: TRBV19
j_call: TRBJ1-5
cdr3_nt: TGTGCCAGTAGCCCGAGGGGACAGGGGGTGGGGAGCAATCAGCCCCAGCATTTT
cdr3_aa: CASSPRGQGVGSNQPQHF

cdr3_length: 14
d_call: -
clone_size: -
v_call: TRBV7-2
j_call: TRBJ2-7
cdr3_nt: TGTGCCAGCAGCTTAGTTCCAGGAGGACACGAGCAGTACTTC
cdr3_aa: CASSLVPGGHEQYF

cdr3_length: 15
d_call: TRBD1
clone_size: few
v_call: TRBV27
j_call: TRBJ2-1
cdr3_nt: TGTGCCAGCAGAATACGGGGGGACAGGGGTAATGAGCAGTTCTTC
cdr3_aa: CASRIRGDRGNEQFF

cdr3_length: 15
d_call: -
clone_size: -
v_call: TRBV9
j_call: TRBJ2-3
cdr3_nt: TGTGCCAGCAGCTTCCGGGACATTAAAACAGATACGCAGTATTTT
cdr3_aa: CASSFRDIKTDTQYF

cdr3_length: 16
d_call: -
clone_size: -
v_call: TRBV5-1
j_call: TRBJ1-4
cdr3_nt: TGCGCCAGCAGCGGGACCCTACAGTTCCCTAGCGAGAAACTGTTTTTT
cdr3_aa: CASSGTLQFPSEKLFF

cdr3_length: 16
d_call: TRBD2
clone_size: -
v_call: TRBV11-2
j_call: TRBJ2-7
cdr3_nt: TGTGCCAGCAGCTTAGATACGTTTGGGACTAGTGTCGAGCAGTACTTC
cdr3_aa: CASSLDTFGTSVEQYF

cdr3_length: 15
d_call: TRBD1
clone_size: few
v_call: TRBV5-1
j_call: TRBJ2-1
cdr3_nt: TGCGCCAGCAGCCCCCGGGACAGGGCCTACAATGAGCAGTTCTTC
cdr3_aa: CASSPRDRAYNEQFF

cdr3_length: 20
d_call: -
clone_size: -
v_call: TRBV11-2
j_call: TRBJ2-1
cdr3_nt: TGTGCCAGCAGCTTAGATCGTTTTGGCGGAGAAGGAAGCTCCTACAATGAGCAGTTCTTC
cdr3_aa: CASSLDRFGGEGSSYNEQFF

cdr3_length: 16
d_call: -
clone_size: -
v_call: TRBV16
j_call: TRBJ1-1
cdr3_nt: TGTGCCAGCAGCCAAGACGACTACGCCGGACTTGGTGAAGCTTTCTTT
cdr3_aa: CASSQDDYAGLGEAFF

cdr3_length: 15
d_call: TRBD2
clone_size: -
v_call: TRBV9
j_call: TRBJ2-7
cdr3_nt: TGTGCCAGCAGCGTAGGGGAACTAGCGGTATACGAGCAGTACTTC
cdr3_aa: CASSVGELAVYEQYF

cdr3_length: 14
d_call: TRBD1
clone_size: -
v_call: TRBV10-3
j_call: TRBJ2-7
cdr3_nt: TGTGCCATCAGCCAACGGGACAGGGACTACGAGCAGTACTTC
cdr3_aa: CAISQRDRDYEQYF

cdr3_length: 15
d_call: -
clone_size: once
v_call: TRBV4-1
j_call: TRBJ1-1
cdr3_nt: TGCGCCAGCAGGACCCCCACAGGGATAGGGACTGAAGCTTTCTTT
cdr3_aa: CASRTPTGIGTEAFF

cdr3_length: 14
d_call: -
clone_size: -
v_call: TRBV25-1
j_call: TRBJ1-6
cdr3_nt: TGTGCCAGCAGTGAATCAGGGATCAGTTCGCCCCTCCACTTT
cdr3_aa: CASSESGISSPLHF

cdr3_length: 15
d_call: TRBD2
clone_size: -
v_call: TRBV5-1
j_call: TRBJ2-5
cdr3_nt: TGCGCCAGCAGCGGGACTAGCGGGGGGCAAGAGACCCAGTACTTC
cdr3_aa: CASSGTSGGQETQYF

cdr3_length: 14
d_call: TRBD1
clone_size: once
v_call: TRBV11-2
j_call: TRBJ1-5
cdr3_nt: TGTGCCAGCAGCTTGGGGACAGGCAATCAGCCCCAGCATTTT
cdr3_aa: CASSLGTGNQPQHF

cdr3_length: 13
d_call: -
clone_size: -
v_call: TRBV6-5
j_call: TRBJ2-1
cdr3_nt: TGTGCCAGCACCCCGGACATCTACAATGAGCAGTTCTTC
cdr3_aa: CASTPDIYNEQFF

cdr3_length: 19
d_call: TRBD2
clone_size: -
v_call: TRBV10-3
j_call: TRBJ2-3
cdr3_nt: TGTGCCATCAGTGAGTCGTGGACTAGCGGGGGGGAAGGTACAGATACGCAGTATTTT
cdr3_aa: CAISESWTSGGEGTDTQYF

cdr3_length: 15
d_call: TRBD2
clone_size: -
v_call: TRBV5-6
j_call: TRBJ2-1
cdr3_nt: TGTGCCAGCAGCTTTAGCGGGGGGGCCTACAATGAGCAGTTCTTC
cdr3_aa: CASSFSGGAYNEQFF

cdr3_length: 14
d_call: -
clone_size: -
v_call: TRBV6-1
j_call: TRBJ1-2
cdr3_nt: TGTGCCAGCAGGGGCCAGGGGCACGGCTATGGCTACACCTTC
cdr3_aa: CASRGQGHGYGYTF

cdr3_length: 11
d_call: -
clone_size: -
v_call: TRBV27
j_call: TRBJ2-1
cdr3_nt: TGTGCCAGCAGATACCGGTATGAGCAGTTCTTC
cdr3_aa: CASRYRYEQFF

cdr3_length: 15
d_call: TRBD1
clone_size: -
v_call: TRBV5-6
j_call: TRBJ1-1
cdr3_nt: TGTGCCAGCAGCTCTCAGGGGGCGGGTGGGACTGAAGCTTTCTTT
cdr3_aa: CASSSQGAGGTEAFF

cdr3_length: 16
d_call: -
clone_size: -
v_call: TRBV5-4
j_call: TRBJ2-1
cdr3_nt: TGTGCCAGCAGCAACGAACGCCCGGGACTCAGCGATGAGCAGTTCTTC
cdr3_aa: CASSNERPGLSDEQFF

cdr3_length: 15
d_call: -
clone_size: few
v_call: TRBV4-1
j_call: TRBJ1-1
cdr3_nt: TGCGCCAGCAGCCAAGATCGATCGGGGATTACTGAAGCTTTCTTT
cdr3_aa: CASSQDRSGITEAFF

cdr3_length: 14
d_call: -
clone_size: -
v_call: TRBV28
j_call: TRBJ1-6
cdr3_nt: TGTGCCAGCAGTTTTCAGGGCGCGATTTCACCCCTCCACTTT
cdr3_aa: CASSFQGAISPLHF

cdr3_length: 14
d_call: TRBD2
clone_size: -
v_call: TRBV6-1
j_call: TRBJ2-7
cdr3_nt: TGTGCCAGCTCCCTAGCGGGGGGCGCGTACGAGCAGTACTTC
cdr3_aa: CASSLAGGAYEQYF

cdr3_length: 13
d_call: -
clone_size: -
v_call: TRBV7-2
j_call: TRBJ2-5
cdr3_nt: TGTGCCAGCAGCTGGGCCGGACAAGAGACCCAGTACTTC
cdr3_aa: CASSWAGQETQYF

cdr3_length: 15
d_call: TRBD1
clone_size: -
v_call: TRBV13
j_call: TRBJ2-7
cdr3_nt: TGTGCCAGCAGCCAGCCCGGGACAGGGGGATACGAGCAGTACTTC
cdr3_aa: CASSQPGTGGYEQYF

cdr3_length: 13
d_call: -
clone_size: -
v_call: TRBV4-3
j_call: TRBJ2-1
cdr3_nt: TGCGCCAGCAGCCAAAGAGGGTCGGGAACGCAGTTCTTC
cdr3_aa: CASSQRGSGTQFF

cdr3_length: 15
d_call: -
clone_size: -
v_call: TRBV5-4
j_call: TRBJ1-2
cdr3_nt: TGTGCCAGCAGCCGGGAGCAGGGTTCTAACTATGGCTACACCTTC
cdr3_aa: CASSREQGSNYGYTF

cdr3_length: 15
d_call: -
clone_size: -
v_call: TRBV7-2
j_call: TRBJ1-1
cdr3_nt: TGTGCCAGCAGCTTAGGACAGCCAGGGGACACTGAAGCTTTCTTT
cdr3_aa: CASSLGQPGDTEAFF

cdr3_length: 15
d_call: TRBD1
clone_size: -
v_call: TRBV7-6
j_call: TRBJ2-1
cdr3_nt: TGTGCCAGCAGCGCCGGGACAGGGTCCTACAATGAGCAGTTCTTC
cdr3_aa: CASSAGTGSYNEQFF

cdr3_length: 14
d_call: TRBD1
clone_size: -
v_call: TRBV27
j_call: TRBJ1-2
cdr3_nt: TGTGCCAGCAGTAGCTCGGACAGGAACTATGGCTACACCTTC
cdr3_aa: CASSSSDRNYGYTF

cdr3_length: 15
d_call: -
clone_size: -
v_call: TRBV13
j_call: TRBJ2-5
cdr3_nt: TGTGCCAGCAGCTTAGCGGGGCGGGGCCAAGAGACCCAGTACTTC
cdr3_aa: CASSLAGRGQETQYF

cdr3_length: 12
d_call: TRBD2
clone_size: -
v_call: TRBV7-9
j_call: TRBJ2-1
cdr3_nt: TGTGCCAGCAGTTCGGGGGGTAATGAGCAGTTCTTC
cdr3_aa: CASSSGGNEQFF